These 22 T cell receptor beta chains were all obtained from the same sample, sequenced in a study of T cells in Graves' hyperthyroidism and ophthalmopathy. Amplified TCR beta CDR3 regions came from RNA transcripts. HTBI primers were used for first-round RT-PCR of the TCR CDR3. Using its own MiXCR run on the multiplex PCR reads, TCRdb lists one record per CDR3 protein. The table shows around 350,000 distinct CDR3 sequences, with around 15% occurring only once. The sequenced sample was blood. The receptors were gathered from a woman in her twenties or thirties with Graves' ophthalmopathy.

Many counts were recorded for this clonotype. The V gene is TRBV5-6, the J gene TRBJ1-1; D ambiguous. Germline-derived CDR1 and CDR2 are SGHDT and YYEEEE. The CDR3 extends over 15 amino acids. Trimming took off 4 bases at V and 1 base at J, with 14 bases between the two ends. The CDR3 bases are TGTGCCAGCAGCGCACCTATTACAGAGAACACTGAAGCTTTCTTT. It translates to CASSAPITENTEAFF.

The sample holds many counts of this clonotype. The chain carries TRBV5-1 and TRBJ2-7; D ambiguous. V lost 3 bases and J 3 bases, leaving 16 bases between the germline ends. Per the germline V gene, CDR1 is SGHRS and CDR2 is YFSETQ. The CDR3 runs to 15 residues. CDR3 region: CASSSDSGRLYEQYF. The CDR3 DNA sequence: TGCGCCAGCAGCTCGGATTCGGGCAGGCTCTACGAGCAGTACTTC.

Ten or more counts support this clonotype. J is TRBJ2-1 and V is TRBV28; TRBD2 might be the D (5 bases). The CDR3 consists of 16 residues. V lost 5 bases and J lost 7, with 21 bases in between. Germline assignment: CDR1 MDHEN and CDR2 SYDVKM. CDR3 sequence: CASSHLSAAAWNEQFF. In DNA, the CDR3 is TGTGCCAGCAGTCATCTTAGCGCGGCGGCGTGGAATGAGCAGTTCTTC. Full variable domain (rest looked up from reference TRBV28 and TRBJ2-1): DVKVTQSSRYLVKRTGEKVFLECVQDMDHENMFWYRQDPGLGLRLIYFSYDVKMKEKGDIPEGYSVSREKKERFSLILESASTNQTSMYLCASSHLSAAAWNEQFFGPGTRLTVL.

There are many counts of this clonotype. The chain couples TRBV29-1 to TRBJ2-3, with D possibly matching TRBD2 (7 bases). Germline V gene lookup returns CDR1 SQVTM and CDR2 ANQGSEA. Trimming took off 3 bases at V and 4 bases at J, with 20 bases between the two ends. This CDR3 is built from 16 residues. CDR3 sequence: CSVDNIEGGPPDTQYF. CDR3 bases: TGCAGCGTTGATAACATCGAGGGGGGGCCACCAGATACGCAGTATTTT.

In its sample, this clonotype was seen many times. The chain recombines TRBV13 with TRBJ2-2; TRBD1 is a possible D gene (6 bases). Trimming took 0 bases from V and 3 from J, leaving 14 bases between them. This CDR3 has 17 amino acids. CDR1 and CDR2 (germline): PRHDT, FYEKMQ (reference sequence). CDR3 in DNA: TGTGCCAGCAGCTTAGGGGGGGCCAGCACCTACACCGGGGAGCTGTTTTTT. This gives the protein CASSLGGASTYTGELFF. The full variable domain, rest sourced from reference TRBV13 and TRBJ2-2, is AAGVIQSPRHLIKEKRETATLKCYPIPRHDTVYWYQQGPGQDPQFLISFYEKMQSDKGSIPDRFSAQQFSDYHSELNMSSLELGDSALYFCASSLGGASTYTGELFFGEGSRLTVL.

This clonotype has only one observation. The CDR3 protein is CASSFALGAFF. CDR3 DNA sequence: TGTGCCAGCAGCTTCGCCCTGGGGGCTTTCTTT. The chain joins TRBV11-2 to TRBJ1-1, with D unresolved. Germline CDR1 and CDR2: SGHAT and FQNNGV. CDR3 length equals 11 residues. Trimming pared 3 bases from V and 11 bases from J, leaving 10 bases between.

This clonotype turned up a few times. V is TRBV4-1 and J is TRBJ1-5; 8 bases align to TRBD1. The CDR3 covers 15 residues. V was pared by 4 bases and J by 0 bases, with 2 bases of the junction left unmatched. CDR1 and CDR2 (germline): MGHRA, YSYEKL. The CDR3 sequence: CASSPGQVSNQPQHF. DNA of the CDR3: TGCGCCAGCAGCCCGGGACAGGTTAGCAATCAGCCCCAGCATTTT.

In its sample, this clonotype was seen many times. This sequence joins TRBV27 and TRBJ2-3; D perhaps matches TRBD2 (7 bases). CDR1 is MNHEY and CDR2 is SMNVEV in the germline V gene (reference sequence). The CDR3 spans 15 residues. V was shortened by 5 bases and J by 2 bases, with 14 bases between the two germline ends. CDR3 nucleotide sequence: TGTGCCAGCAGTGAGGGAGGGGGGACCACAGATACGCAGTATTTT. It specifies CASSEGGGTTDTQYF.

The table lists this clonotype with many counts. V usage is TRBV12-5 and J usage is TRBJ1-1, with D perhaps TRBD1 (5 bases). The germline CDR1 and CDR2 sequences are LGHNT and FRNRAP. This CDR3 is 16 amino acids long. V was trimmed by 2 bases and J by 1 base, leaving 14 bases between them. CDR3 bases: TGTGCTAGTGGTTTGACAACAGGTCTCACGAACACTGAAGCTTTCTTT. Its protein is CASGLTTGLTNTEAFF. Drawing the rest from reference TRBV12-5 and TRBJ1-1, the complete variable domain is DARVTQTPRHKVTEMGQEVTMRCQPILGHNTVFWYRQTMMQGLELLAYFRNRAPLDDSGMPKDRFSAEMPDATLATLKIQPSEPRDSAVYFCASGLTTGLTNTEAFFGQGTRLTVV.

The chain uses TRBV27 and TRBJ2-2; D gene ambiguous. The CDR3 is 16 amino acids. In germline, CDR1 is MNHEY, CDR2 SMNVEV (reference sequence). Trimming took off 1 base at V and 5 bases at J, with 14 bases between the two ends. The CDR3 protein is CASSLYPSWETGELFF. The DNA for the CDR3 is TGTGCCAGCAGTTTATATCCCTCTTGGGAAACCGGGGAGCTGTTTTTT.

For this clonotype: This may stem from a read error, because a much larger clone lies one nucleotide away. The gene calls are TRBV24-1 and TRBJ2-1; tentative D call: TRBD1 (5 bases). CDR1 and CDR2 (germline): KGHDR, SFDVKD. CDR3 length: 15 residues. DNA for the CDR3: TGTGCCACCAGTGATAGAAGGGGCGCGTACAATAAGCAGTTCTTC. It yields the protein CATSDRRGAYNKQFF.

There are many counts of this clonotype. CDR3 nucleotide sequence: TGTGCCAGCAGTTTCACGGGCCCCAAAGCTGAAGCTTTCTTT. Its protein is CASSFTGPKAEAFF. The gene calls are TRBV28 and TRBJ1-1; D unclear. The CDR3 totals 14 residues. Germline loops: CDR1 MDHEN, CDR2 SYDVKM. The V gene lost 3 bases and the J gene lost 6 bases, with 14 bases spanning the gap.

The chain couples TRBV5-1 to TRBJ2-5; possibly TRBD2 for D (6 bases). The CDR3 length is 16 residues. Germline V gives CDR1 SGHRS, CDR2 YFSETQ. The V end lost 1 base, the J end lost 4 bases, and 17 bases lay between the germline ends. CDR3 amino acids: CASSLFPLLGGETQYF. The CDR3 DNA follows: TGCGCCAGCAGCTTGTTCCCCCTCCTGGGGGGAGAGACCCAGTACTTC.

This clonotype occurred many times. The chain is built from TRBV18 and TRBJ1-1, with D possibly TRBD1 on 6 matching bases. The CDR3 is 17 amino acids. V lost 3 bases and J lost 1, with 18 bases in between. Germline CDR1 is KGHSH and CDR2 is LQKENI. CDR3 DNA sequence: TGTGCCAGCTCACCCACCCTTCAGGGGAGGGGGAACACTGAAGCTTTCTTT. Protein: CASSPTLQGRGNTEAFF.

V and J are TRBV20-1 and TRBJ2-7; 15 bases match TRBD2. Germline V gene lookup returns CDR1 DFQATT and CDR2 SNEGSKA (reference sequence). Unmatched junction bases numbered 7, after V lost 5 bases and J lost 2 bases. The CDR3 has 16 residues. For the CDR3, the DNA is TGCAGTGCTCCGGGGACTAGCGGGGGGCCGACCTACGAGCAGTACTTC. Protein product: CSAPGTSGGPTYEQYF.

In nucleotides, the CDR3 is TGTGCCAGCAGCTCTATAACTAGCGGGGTCAATGAGCAGTTCTTC. Its protein is CASSSITSGVNEQFF. The rearrangement uses TRBV7-2 and TRBJ2-1; TRBD2 matches 10 bases. This CDR3 contains 15 residues. Germline CDR1 and CDR2: SGHTA and FQGNSA. V shed 4 bases and J 6 bases; nucleotides not matched to a gene: 6.

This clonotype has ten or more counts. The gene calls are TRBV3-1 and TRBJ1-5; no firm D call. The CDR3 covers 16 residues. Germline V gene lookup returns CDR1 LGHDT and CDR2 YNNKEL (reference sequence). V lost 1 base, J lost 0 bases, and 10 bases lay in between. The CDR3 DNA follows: TGTGCCAGCAGCCAAGGTACAAGTCTTAGCAATCAGCCCCAGCATTTT. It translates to CASSQGTSLSNQPQHF.

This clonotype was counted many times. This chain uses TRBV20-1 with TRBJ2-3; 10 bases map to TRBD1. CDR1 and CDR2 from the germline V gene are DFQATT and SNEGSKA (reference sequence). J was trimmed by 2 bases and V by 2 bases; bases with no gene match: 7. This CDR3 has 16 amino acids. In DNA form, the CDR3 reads TGCAGTGCTAGATATCTCGACAGGGGGCTCACAGATACGCAGTATTTT. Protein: CSARYLDRGLTDTQYF.

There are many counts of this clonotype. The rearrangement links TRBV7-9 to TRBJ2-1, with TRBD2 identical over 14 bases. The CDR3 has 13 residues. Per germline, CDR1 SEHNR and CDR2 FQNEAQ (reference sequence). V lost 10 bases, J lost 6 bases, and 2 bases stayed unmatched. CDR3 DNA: TGTGCCACCGGGACTAGCGGGGGCAATGAGCAGTTCTTC. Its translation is CATGTSGGNEQFF.

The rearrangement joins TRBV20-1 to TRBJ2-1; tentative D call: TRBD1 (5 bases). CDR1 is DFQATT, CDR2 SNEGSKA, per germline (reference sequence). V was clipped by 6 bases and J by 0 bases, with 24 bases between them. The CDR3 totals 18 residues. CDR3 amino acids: CSAIGPGSMPSSYNEQFF. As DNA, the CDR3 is TGCAGTGCGATTGGGCCAGGGTCGATGCCGAGCTCCTACAATGAGCAGTTCTTC.

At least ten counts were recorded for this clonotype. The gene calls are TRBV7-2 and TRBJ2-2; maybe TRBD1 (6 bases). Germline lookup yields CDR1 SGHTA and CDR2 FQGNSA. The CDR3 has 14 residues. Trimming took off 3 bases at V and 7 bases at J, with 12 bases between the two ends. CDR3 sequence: CASSLGTGFGELFF. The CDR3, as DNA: TGTGCCAGCAGCTTGGGAACAGGGTTCGGGGAGCTGTTTTTT.

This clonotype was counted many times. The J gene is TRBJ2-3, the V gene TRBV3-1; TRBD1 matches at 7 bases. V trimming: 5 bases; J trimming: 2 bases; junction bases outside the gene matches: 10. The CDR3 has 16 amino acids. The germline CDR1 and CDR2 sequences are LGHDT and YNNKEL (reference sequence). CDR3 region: CASSAQGWSDTDTQYF. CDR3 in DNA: TGTGCCAGCAGCGCACAGGGGTGGTCAGACACAGATACGCAGTATTTT.